A single sample is the source of the 16 T cell receptor beta chains below, sequenced in a study of T cells and copy number aberrations in small-cell lung cancer. The data were produced by immunoSEQ multiplex PCR, yet TCRdb's version contains in-frame clones alone and is incomplete. The sample yields more than 1,000 clones, around 84% seen once. The sequenced sample was tumor tissue. The source is a man between 60 and 70 years old with small cell lung cancer.

The rearrangement links TRBV6-1 to TRBJ2-1; D is ambiguous. The CDR3 loop spans 13 amino acids. V was cut by 2 bases and J by 6 bases, with 8 bases left in between. Germline CDR1 is MNHNS and CDR2 is SASEGT. The CDR3 coding sequence is TGTGCCAGCAGTGAAACCCCCAGCAATGAGCAGTTCTTC. This translates into CASSETPSNEQFF.

The chain uses TRBV2 and TRBJ1-1, with D maybe TRBD1 (5 bases). Germline V gene data show CDR1 as SNHLY and CDR2 as FYNNEI. Trimming took off 6 bases at V and 1 base at J, with 12 bases between the two ends. There are 14 residues in the CDR3. The CDR3 here is CASRRDGGNTEAFF. The CDR3 coding sequence is TGTGCCAGCAGGCGGGACGGTGGGAACACTGAAGCTTTCTTT.

J is TRBJ2-2 and V is TRBV9, with 8 bases aligning to TRBD1. V gave up 2 bases and J gave up 4 bases; unmatched junction bases: 4. The CDR3 is 15 amino acids. Looked up from germline, CDR1 is SGDLS and CDR2 is YYNGEE. CDR3 region: CASSVKGQATGELFF. The CDR3 nucleotides are TGTGCCAGCAGCGTCAAGGGACAGGCCACCGGGGAGCTGTTTTTT.

Details on this clone: A read error may account for a junction end that differs from germline. Other nucleotide sequences in the sample specify the same CDR3. The chain recombines TRBV18 with TRBJ1-2, with TRBD1 matching 11 bases. Germline lookup yields CDR1 KGHSH and CDR2 LQKENI. CDR3 length equals 13 residues. CDR3 coding DNA: TGTGCCAGCTCAGCCGGGACAGGGGGAGGCTATACCTTC. Translating it yields CASSAGTGGGYTF.

V and J are TRBV27 and TRBJ2-1; 10 positions match TRBD2. The CDR3 is 15 residues long. Germline values: CDR1 MNHEY, CDR2 SMNVEV (reference sequence). The ends lost 5 bases at V and 5 bases at J; junction bases unmatched: 6. The CDR3 sequence: CASSISSGSHNEQFF. The CDR3, as DNA: TGTGCCAGCAGTATTTCTAGCGGGAGCCACAATGAGCAGTTCTTC.

The chain combines TRBV28 with TRBJ1-2; the D is unclear. The CDR3 extends over 14 amino acids. Germline loops: CDR1 MDHEN, CDR2 SYDVKM. V dropped 4 bases and J dropped 0 bases, with 9 bases sitting between them. This CDR3 reads CASSSGEANYGYTF. For the CDR3, the DNA is TGTGCCAGCAGTTCCGGTGAAGCTAACTATGGCTACACCTTC.

The chain has TRBV7-9 and TRBJ1-1; D unresolved. V lost 2 bases, J lost 0 bases, and 10 bases lay in between. CDR3 length: 15 residues. In germline, CDR1 is SEHNR, CDR2 FQNEAQ (reference sequence). The CDR3 DNA follows: TGTGCCAGCAGCTTATTCTGGACGGTGAACACTGAAGCTTTCTTT. Its protein product is CASSLFWTVNTEAFF.

V gene TRBV5-6 combines with J gene TRBJ1-2; D is ambiguous. V gave up 2 bases and J gave up 6 bases, with 8 bases separating them. The germline gives CDR1 SGHDT, CDR2 YYEEEE. This CDR3 has 12 residues. CDR3 coding DNA: TGTGCCAGCAGCTTAGGTCCCGATGGCTACACCTTC. Its translation: CASSLGPDGYTF.

The chain couples TRBV18 to TRBJ2-7; D ambiguous. Germline loops: CDR1 KGHSH, CDR2 LQKENI. Trimming left V 3 bases short and J 1 base short, with 10 bases between. The CDR3 runs 14 residues. The CDR3 DNA follows: TGTGCCAGCTCACCGGACGGTTTATCCTACGAGCAGTACTTC. It yields the protein CASSPDGLSYEQYF.

The chain uses TRBV5-1 and TRBJ1-4, with 9 bases lining up with TRBD1. Germline CDR1 and CDR2: SGHRS and YFSETQ. This CDR3 is 15 amino acids long. Losses at the gene ends were 3 bases for V and 4 bases for J; bases not matched to a gene: 4. The DNA of the CDR3 is TGCGCCAGCAGCTCGACAGGGGGAGTTAATGAAAAACTGTTTTTT. It translates to CASSSTGGVNEKLFF.

The genes are TRBV7-3 and TRBJ2-7; 7 positions match TRBD1. This CDR3 has 13 amino acids. Germline loops: CDR1 SGHTA, CDR2 FQGTGA. Trimming removed 5 bases from V and 4 bases from J; junction bases left unmatched: 5. CDR3 loop: CASSQGGRYEQYF. As DNA, the CDR3 is TGTGCCAGCAGCCAAGGGGGCCGGTACGAGCAGTACTTC.

The V and J genes are TRBV7-9 and TRBJ2-5; weak D call: TRBD1 (6 bases). The germline gives CDR1 SEHNR, CDR2 FQNEAQ (reference sequence). The CDR3 spans 15 residues. Trimming took 5 bases from V and 9 from J, leaving 22 bases between them. This chain's CDR3 is CASSRPGHPTMSQYF. CDR3 nucleotides: TGTGCCAGCAGCCGACCGGGACACCCTACAATGTCCCAGTACTTC.

This clone was counted only a few times. The CDR3 does not close with the conserved phenylalanine or tryptophan, likely indicating a read error. The CDR3 here is CASSPGITNEKLFC. CDR3 bases: TGTGCCAGCAGCCCAGGGATAACTAATGAAAAACTGTTTTGT. V is TRBV13 and J is TRBJ1-4, with a tentative D call TRBD1 (5 bases). There are 14 residues in the CDR3. V gave up 5 bases and J gave up 1 base, with 8 bases separating them. Germline assignment: CDR1 PRHDT and CDR2 FYEKMQ (reference sequence).

V and J are TRBV4-1 and TRBJ1-1; D perhaps matches TRBD1 (6 bases). Germline V lookup: CDR1 MGHRA, CDR2 YSYEKL. The CDR3 runs to 16 residues. V shed 0 bases and J shed 2 bases, with 13 bases lying between them. This CDR3 is CASSQDRYRVNTEAFF. The CDR3 nucleotides read TGCGCCAGCAGCCAAGACCGTTACAGGGTAAACACTGAAGCTTTCTTT.

The V call is TRBV5-5, the J call TRBJ1-5; 9 nucleotides agree with TRBD1. This CDR3 spans 16 amino acids. CDR1 is SGHKS and CDR2 is YYEKEE in the germline V gene (reference sequence). The V segment lost 4 bases and the J segment 5 bases; nucleotides outside the gene matches: 10. The CDR3 DNA reads as TGTGCCAGCAGCCGCAACGGACAGGGGTGGGATCAGCCCCAGCATTTT. Protein sequence: CASSRNGQGWDQPQHF.

As regards this clone: Other DNA sequences in the same sample also yield this CDR3. J is TRBJ2-1 and V is TRBV5-1; 10 positions agree with TRBD2. V was pared by 2 bases and J by 5 bases, with 4 bases of the junction left unmatched. CDR1 SGHRS and CDR2 YFSETQ come from the germline V gene. There are 15 residues in the CDR3. The CDR3 DNA sequence: TGCGCCAGCAGCTTCACTAGCGGGAACAACAATGAGCAGTTCTTC. Protein sequence: CASSFTSGNNNEQFF.